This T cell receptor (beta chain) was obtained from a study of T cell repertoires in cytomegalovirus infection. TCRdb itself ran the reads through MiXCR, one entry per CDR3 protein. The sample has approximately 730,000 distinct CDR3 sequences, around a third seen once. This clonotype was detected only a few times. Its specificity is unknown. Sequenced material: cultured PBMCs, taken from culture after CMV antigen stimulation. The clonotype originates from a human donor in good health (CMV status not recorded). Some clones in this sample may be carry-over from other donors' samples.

The CDR3 coding sequence is TGTGCCAGTAGTTCCCCAGGGGACACCGGGGAGCTGTTTTTT. It translates to CASSSPGDTGELFF. The chain employs TRBV19 and TRBJ2-2; a possible D gene is TRBD1 (6 bases). CDR1 and CDR2 from the germline V gene are LNHDA and SQIVND (reference sequence). The CDR3 is 14 residues long. V shed 5 bases and J shed 3 bases, with 10 bases lying between them.